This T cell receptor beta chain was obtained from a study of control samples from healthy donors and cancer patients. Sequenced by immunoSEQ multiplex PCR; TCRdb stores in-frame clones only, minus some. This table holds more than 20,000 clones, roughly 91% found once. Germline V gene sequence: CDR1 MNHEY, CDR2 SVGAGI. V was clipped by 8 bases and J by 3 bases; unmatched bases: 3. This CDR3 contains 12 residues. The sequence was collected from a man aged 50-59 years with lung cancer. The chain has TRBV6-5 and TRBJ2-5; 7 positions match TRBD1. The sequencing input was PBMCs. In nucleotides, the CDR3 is TGTGCCAGCGGACAGGCTAAAGAGACCCAGTACTTC. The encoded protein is CASGQAKETQYF.